These 6 T cell receptor beta chains were sequenced from one sample in a study of memory CD4+ T cells and cytomegalovirus serostatus. The sort gate was single viable CD3+CD4+CD8-CD45RO+ cells for memory CD4+ T cells. TCRdb keeps only in-frame clones here, not all; method: immunoSEQ multiplex PCR. The table shows tens of thousands of clones, with around three quarters occurring only once. The sequencing input was memory CD4+ T cells from blood. Receptors were obtained from an adult in good health and CMV-seronegative.

V usage is TRBV5-1 and J usage is TRBJ2-1, with 12 nucleotides matching TRBD2. This CDR3 has 16 residues. The germline V gene encodes CDR1 SGHRS and CDR2 YFSETQ. V shed 0 bases, J shed 7 bases, and the junction held 5 bases outside the gene matches. The CDR3 DNA is TGCGCCAGCAGCTTGGGGTCTAGCGGGAGGGAGAATGAGCAGTTCTTC. Translated, it gives CASSLGSSGRENEQFF. The full variable domain, completed using reference TRBV5-1 and TRBJ2-1, is KAGVTQTPRYLIKTRGQQVTLSCSPISGHRSVSWYQQTPGQGLQFLFEYFSETQRNKGNFPGRFSGRQFSNSRSEMNVSTLELGDSALYLCASSLGSSGRENEQFFGPGTRLTVL.

The V gene is TRBV28, the J gene TRBJ1-1; TRBD1 matches at 9 bases. The CDR3 is made up of 15 amino acids. From germline, CDR1 is MDHEN and CDR2 SYDVKM. Trimming at V came to 0 bases and at J to 1 base, leaving 0 bases not matched to a gene. The CDR3 DNA follows: TGTGCCAGCAGTTTATGGGGACAGGGGAACACTGAAGCTTTCTTT. Translation: CASSLWGQGNTEAFF.

The chain carries TRBV9 and TRBJ1-5; maybe TRBD1 (5 bases). The germline V and J ends were trimmed by 0 bases and 7 bases, with 17 bases remaining between them. The CDR3 length is 16 residues. Germline CDR1 reads SGDLS; CDR2 reads YYNGEE. In nucleotides, the CDR3 is TGTGCCAGCAGCGTAGGTCCCGGATCCGAGGGGCAGCCCCAGCATTTT. Protein product: CASSVGPGSEGQPQHF.

The rearrangement joins TRBV6-5 to TRBJ2-7; D might be TRBD1 (5 bases). CDR1 is MNHEY, CDR2 SVGAGI, per germline. This CDR3 comprises 14 residues. Between the trimmed V and J ends, which lost 0 bases and 2 bases, there was a span of 8 bases. The CDR3 reads CASSYSSGTYEQYF. DNA of the CDR3: TGTGCCAGCAGTTACTCGTCAGGGACCTACGAGCAGTACTTC.

This clone appeared a single time. This rearrangement joins TRBV18 to TRBJ2-7; D uncertain. Germline V gives CDR1 KGHSH, CDR2 LQKENI. CDR3 length: 13 residues. V lost 2 bases to trimming and J lost 1 base, with 6 bases between them. This CDR3 reads CASSPSQSYEQYF. The CDR3 nucleotides are TGTGCCAGCTCACCAAGCCAGTCCTACGAGCAGTACTTC.

V usage is TRBV14 and J usage is TRBJ1-1; D unclear. Trimming pared 4 bases from V and 4 bases from J, leaving 13 bases between. Germline CDR1 SGHDN, CDR2 FVKESK. CDR3 length: 14 residues. The DNA for the CDR3 is TGTGCCAGCAGCCGGCCAGGTGCCGGCACTGAAGCTTTCTTT. Amino acids: CASSRPGAGTEAFF.